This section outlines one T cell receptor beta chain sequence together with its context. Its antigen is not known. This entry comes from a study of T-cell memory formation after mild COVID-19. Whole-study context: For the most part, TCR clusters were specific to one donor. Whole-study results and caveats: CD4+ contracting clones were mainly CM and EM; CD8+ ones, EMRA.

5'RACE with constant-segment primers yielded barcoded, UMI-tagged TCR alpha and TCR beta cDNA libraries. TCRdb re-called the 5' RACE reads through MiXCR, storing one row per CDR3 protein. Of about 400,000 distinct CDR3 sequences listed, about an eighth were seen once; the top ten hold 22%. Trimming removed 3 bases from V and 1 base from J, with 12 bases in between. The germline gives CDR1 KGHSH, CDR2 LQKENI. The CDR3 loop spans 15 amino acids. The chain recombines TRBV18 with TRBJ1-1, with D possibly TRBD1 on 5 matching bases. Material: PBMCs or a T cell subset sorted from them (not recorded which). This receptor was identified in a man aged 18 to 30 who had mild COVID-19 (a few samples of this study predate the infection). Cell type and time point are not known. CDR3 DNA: TGTGCCAGCTCACCCGTCAGTGGGGGGAACACTGAAGCTTTCTTT. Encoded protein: CASSPVSGGNTEAFF.